This T cell receptor beta chain was captured in a study of blood T cell repertoires in COVID-19. A remark on this clone: Mismatch with germline at one junction end may stem from a read error.

Clones were read by immunoSEQ multiplex PCR, and TCRdb kept only the in-frame ones, dropping some. The repertoire holds under 200,000 clones, with approximately 88% as singletons. This CDR3 has 14 amino acids. Germline V CDR1 and CDR2: SGHNT, YYREEE (reference sequence). The chain has TRBV5-4 and TRBJ2-1; 9 bases match TRBD2. The sample taken for sequencing was peripheral blood. The source is a woman aged 55-70 years with acute or convalescent COVID-19. CDR3: CASSSRRGGREPFF. The CDR3 DNA reads TGTGCCAGCAGCTCCCGGCGGGGGGGCCGGGAGCCGTTCTTC.